The text below deals with one T cell receptor (beta chain). No antigen is known for it. This CDR3 is built from 13 residues. CDR1 and CDR2 from the germline V gene are MNHEY and SVGAGI. The ends were cut back, 5 bases at V and 4 bases at J, with 11 bases in the middle. Every isolated RNA sample was fully reverse transcribed, so sequencing captured expressed TCRB transcripts. Measured with immunoSEQ multiplex PCR; TCRdb has only the in-frame clones, and not every one. The profile covers roughly 400,000 clones, with 8.5% to 10% appearing a single time and about 0.6% taken by the ten largest. The data originate from a study of beta chain features in type 1 diabetes. Findings and limits, study-wide: Cells that show high TCR expression could be over-represented by cDNA sequencing. Any HLA effect on TCRB rearrangement was left unresolved by small sub-analyses. Type 1 diabetes patients showed a moderate but significant shortening of TCRB CDR3s in all four CD4+ subsets. Patients' naive, central memory and regulatory TCRB repertoires appeared more alike than those of healthy donors. VDJ junctions sequenced from type 1 diabetes patients showed fewer insertions and more deletions.

The chain uses TRBV6-5 and TRBJ1-2; D might be TRBD1 (5 bases). Sequencing was carried out using central memory CD4+ T cells from blood. The receptor's source is a man aged 25 to 45 with type 1 diabetes. CDR3 sequence reads: CASSRPGFYGYTF. The CDR3 DNA follows: TGTGCCAGCAGTCGTCCAGGGTTCTATGGCTACACCTTC.